This T cell receptor beta chain stems from a study of cytomegalovirus exposure and HLA in healthy donors. Study outcomes and limitations: Later on, a genetic analysis was performed. It linked a missense variant in DCLRE1C with V- and J-gene trimming of TCR beta. An analysis done earlier found most TCR beta V segments productive about 87% or about 30% of the time. It was 150 to 200 TCR beta chains that were listed as cytomegalovirus-associated. Common viral pathogens were later found to be apparently linked to several of the most significant clusters.

Worth noting for this clone: No antigen is known for it.

The CDR3 contains 15 residues. The V and J ends lost 0 bases and 2 bases respectively, with 8 bases between them. Germline lookup yields CDR1 SGHRS and CDR2 YFSETQ. Both 60 Vbeta primers and 13 Jbeta primers went into the PCR. Profiled with immunoSEQ multiplex PCR; TCRdb holds only in-frame clones, not every one. The data hold 150,000 to 200,000 clones, with approximately 79% observed a single time. Sequenced: PBMCs. V and J are TRBV5-1 and TRBJ1-4; D is uncertain. The clonotype comes from a man in his fifties in good health and CMV-seropositive. The CDR3, as DNA: TGCGCCAGCAGCTTGGCCGGGGTTACTAATGAAAAACTGTTTTTT. It codes for CASSLAGVTNEKLFF.